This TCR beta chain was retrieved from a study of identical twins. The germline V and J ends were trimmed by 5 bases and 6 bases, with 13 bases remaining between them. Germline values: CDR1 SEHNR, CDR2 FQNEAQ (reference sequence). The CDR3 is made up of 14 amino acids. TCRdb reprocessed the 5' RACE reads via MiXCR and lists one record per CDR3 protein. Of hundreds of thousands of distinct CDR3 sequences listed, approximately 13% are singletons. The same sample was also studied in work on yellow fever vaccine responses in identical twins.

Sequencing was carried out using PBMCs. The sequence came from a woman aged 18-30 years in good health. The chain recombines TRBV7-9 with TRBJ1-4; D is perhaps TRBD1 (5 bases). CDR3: CASSRRDGDEKLFF. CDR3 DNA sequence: TGTGCCAGCAGCAGACGGGACGGGGATGAAAAACTGTTTTTT.